This TCR beta chain was profiled in a study of blood T cell repertoires in COVID-19. Across the whole study: Nucleic acid was either cDNA or gDNA, and it came from T cells, B-cell-depleted T cells, or PBMCs.

The V segment lost 3 bases and the J segment 1 base; nucleotides outside the gene matches: 5. Germline V gene lookup returns CDR1 KGHDR and CDR2 SFDVKD. The CDR3 is 16 residues long. Ages ranged from roughly 18 to 100 years, with residence in 24 US areas. Allocation to cohorts depended on clinical history reported by the participants. Authors' methods: Amplification of reference gene primers provided the estimated nucleated cell counts. Using immunoSEQ multiplex PCR, the repertoire was profiled, and TCRdb retains in-frame clones only, with some absent. V and J calls and clone size are as listed in that table; D and trimming were resolved from the DNA. This repertoire shows roughly 250,000 clones, around 88% found once; its top ten account for more than 0.95%.

The gene calls are TRBV24-1 and TRBJ1-1; 9 bases map to TRBD1. The specimen sequenced was PBMCs or T cells enriched from blood (not recorded which). This TCR derives from a woman between 35 and 50 years old with acute COVID-19. Here the CDR3 reads CATSDTGQGGNTEAFF. The CDR3 coding sequence is TGTGCCACCAGTGATACGGGACAGGGAGGGAACACTGAAGCTTTCTTT.